This T cell receptor (beta chain) was obtained from a study of technical replicates of blood from a handful of donors. Assay used: immunoSEQ multiplex PCR; TCRdb lists only in-frame clones, some missing. There are more than 95,000 clones in the sample; 95% occur only once, and around 0.21% lies in the top ten. The trim removed 6 bases at V and 5 bases at J, leaving 10 bases unmatched. Germline-derived CDR1 and CDR2 are MGHRA and YSYEKL. This CDR3 has 15 residues. This sequence was found in a human donor in good health. The material sequenced was T cells isolated from PBMCs. V gene TRBV4-1 combines with J gene TRBJ2-1; 7 positions match TRBD2. CDR3 sequence (DNA): TGCGCCAGCAGGATTGGCGTAAGCGGGAACAATGAGCAGTTCTTC. Encoded protein: CASRIGVSGNNEQFF.